The clone carrying this T cell receptor (beta chain) was detected only once. Its antigen is unidentified. The V and J ends lost 0 bases and 4 bases, in that order; junction bases with no gene match: 7. The CDR3 extends over 17 amino acids. The germline V gene encodes CDR1 SGHAT and CDR2 FQNNGV. This sample was included in a study of graft-versus-host responses after intestinal transplantation. Study at large: Anti-thymocyte globulin served as induction for all recipients, who then took tacrolimus and steroids for 3 to 4 years.

Profiled with immunoSEQ multiplex PCR; TCRdb holds only in-frame clones, not every one. The sample yields more than 80,000 clones, around four fifths seen once. Points from the study as a whole: HvG clone declines early post-transplant were associated with peak circulating GvH levels. Within allografts, high graft-versus-host to host-versus-graft clonal ratios were seen among patients with graft-donor T cell macrochimerism. Present in recipient marrow, GvH clones included some that appeared first in ileum or blood.

The sequence was obtained from a human donor who received an intestinal transplant. The sample here was unstimulated CD8+ T cells sorted from spleen or lymph node cells, taken before intestinal transplant. This chain uses TRBV11-2 with TRBJ2-3; 10 bases are a match to TRBD2. The DNA of the CDR3 is TGTGCCAGCAGCTTAGAGGTCCCGGGACTAGCGTCAGATACGCAGTATTTT. As protein: CASSLEVPGLASDTQYF. Full variable domain (outside the CDR3, taken from reference TRBV11-2 and TRBJ2-3): EAGVAQSPRYKIIEKRQSVAFWCNPISGHATLYWYQQILGQGPKLLIQFQNNGVVDDSQLPKDRFSAERLKGVDSTLKIQPAKLEDSAVYLCASSLEVPGLASDTQYFGPGTRLTVL.